This T cell receptor beta chain was found in a study of T-cell reconstitution after alpha-beta-depleted transplantation in children. This clonotype was detected many times. The antigen is undetermined. Unique molecular identifiers were incorporated when the TCRbeta library was constructed. TCRdb redid the calling of the PCR reads with MiXCR, one entry per CDR3 protein. The table records hundreds of thousands of distinct CDR3 sequences, 10% of them present only once. General study results and limits: Reportedly, only several hundred clones from non-depleted graft cells drove alpha-beta T-cell counts at about two months. For some patients, TCRbeta diversity was high at day 60 because of recipient T cells and thymic progenitors that survived. The main origin of T-cell counts and diversity one year after transplant was newly produced T cells.

The CDR3 totals 15 residues. Trimming stripped 1 base from V and 3 bases from J, with 13 bases between. Germline V gene data show CDR1 as SGHDN and CDR2 as FVKESK. The chain recombines TRBV14 with TRBJ2-7; D unclear. The origin of this receptor is a boy younger than two with acute myeloid leukemia, due to receive a stem cell transplant. The sequencing used PBMCs, collected before TCRalphabeta/CD19-depleted stem cell transplant. In DNA form, the CDR3 reads TGTGCCAGCAGCCAAGGCAAGTCGGTCCTCTACGAGCAGTACTTC. It translates to CASSQGKSVLYEQYF.